This TCR beta chain was identified during a study of blood T cell repertoires in COVID-19 (dated by TCRdb to 2018 to 2021). Background for the entire study: Samples covering the acute and convalescent phases of COVID-19 were provided by collaborators in the United States, Italy and Spain. The prospective study material was composed of cDNA or gDNA derived from T cells, B-cell-depleted T cells, or PBMCs. Deeply sampled blood TCRbeta repertoires from subjects exposed to, actively infected with, or recovered from COVID-19 were included in the dataset. The repertoires were made available in a free public database intended to serve as a resource for research on the immune response to SARS-CoV-2. The samples were drawn from the first 160 participants of the ongoing ImmuneRACE study and from 950 to 1,500 subjects provided by 6 global collaborators. Sample metadata almost always included a de-identified subject ID, COVID-19 status, age in years and sex. HLA class I and class II types, where available, came from metadata supplied by the sample provider rather than from assay-based typing.

Notes on this clone: What this receptor recognizes is not known. No per-base quality is available; no much larger clone lies one base away.

Study-wide conclusions, independent of this receptor: Clinical and demographic metadata were provided uncurated, with the amount varying by source and participant.

Enrolling through a virtual design, the prospective study's participants ranged in age from roughly 18 to 100 years and lived across 24 United States geographic areas. To assign participants to cohorts, the prospective study relied on clinical history that participants themselves reported in a screening survey and a study questionnaire. In the prospective study, mobile phlebotomists collected whole blood, serum and a nasopharyngeal or oropharyngeal swab from each participant. Over a roughly 2-month period, participants in the prospective study had the option of providing additional blood draws and questionnaires. Before DNA extraction, prospective study blood samples were shipped either frozen or at room temperature. TCRbeta CDR3 regions were amplified from genomic DNA using the immunoSEQ Assay, a bias-controlled multiplex PCR. The authors processed their data as follows. Nucleated cell counts per sample were estimated from amplification of reference gene primers within the assay. To quantify the absolute abundance of each unique TCRbeta CDR3 rearrangement, sequence reads were collapsed and filtered. For each sample, productive Simpson clonality was calculated by taking the square root of Simpson's diversity index across productive rearrangements. Sourced from immuneACCESS, this table was stored by TCRdb with only in-frame sequences that have V and J called. A share of the clones is absent; for the studies checked, an unresolved V gene accounts for under half, and the remainder has no known explanation. V, J and clone size are those of that table, while D and trimming were read from the DNA. This sample is represented by 100,000 to 150,000 clones; about 88% of them were singletons. The ten most abundant clones make up approximately 2.4% of the sample.

The germline V gene gives CDR1 as SGHTA and CDR2 as FQGTGA. Counted from cysteine to phenylalanine, this CDR3 has 13 amino acids. Just CDR3 DNA is preserved here, 39 bases in frame from base 1. V loses 5 bases, J loses 4 bases, and the germline ends lie 12 bases apart. The clonotype comes from a man aged 35-49 years with acute COVID-19. The chain employs TRBV7-3 and TRBJ2-7, with TRBD2 as a weak D call on 6 bases. The sequencing sample was made of PBMCs or T cells enriched from blood (not recorded which). In nucleotides, the sequence is TGTGCCAGCAGCCCGGGACTGAAGTACGAGCAGTACTTC. Its product reads: CASSPGLKYEQYF.